This T cell receptor (beta chain) was profiled in a study of blood T cells in healthy people across ages. Turning to this clonotype: Its antigen is currently unknown.

J lost 3 bases, V lost 2 bases, and 5 bases had no gene match. The CDR3 length is 15 residues. Germline V gene sequence: CDR1 SGDLS, CDR2 YYNGEE. General study results and limits: Compared with aged donors, long-lived donors showed fewer expanded clones, suggesting selection.

It was with a sample-barcoded 5' primer and a J-beta primer mix that a second PCR of roughly 7 to 12 cycles was run. Every single cDNA molecule received a tag from a template-switch adaptor with 12 random nucleotides. MiXCR, run by TCRdb on the 5' RACE reads, gives a single entry per CDR3 protein. The sample holds 1,800,000 or so distinct CDR3 sequences, 35% to 50% seen once. Specimen: blood. This clonotype originated in a human donor in good health. The chain recombines TRBV9 with TRBJ2-7, with TRBD1 identical over 10 bases. CDR3 in amino acids: CASSVGTGEFYEQYF. The CDR3 DNA reads TGTGCCAGCAGCGTGGGGACAGGGGAGTTCTACGAGCAGTACTTC.